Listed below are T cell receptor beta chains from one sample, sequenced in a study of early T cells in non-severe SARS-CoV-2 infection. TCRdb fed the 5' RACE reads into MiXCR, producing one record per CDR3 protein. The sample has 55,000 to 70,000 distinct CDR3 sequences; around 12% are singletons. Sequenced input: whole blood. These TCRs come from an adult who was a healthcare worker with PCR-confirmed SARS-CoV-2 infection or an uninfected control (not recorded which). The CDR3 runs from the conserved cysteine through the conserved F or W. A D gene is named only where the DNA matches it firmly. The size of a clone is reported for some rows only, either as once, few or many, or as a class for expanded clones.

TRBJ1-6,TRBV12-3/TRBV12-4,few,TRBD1,TGTGCCAGCAGTCCCCGAACAGGGGGCGATTCACCCCTCCACTTT,CASSPRTGGDSPLHF
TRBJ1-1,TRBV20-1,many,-,TGCAGTGCTGGAGGGGAGGCTGAAGCTTTCTTT,CSAGGEAEAFF
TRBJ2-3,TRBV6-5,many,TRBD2,TGTGCCAGCAGTTACTCCGGGGGGAAGACCAGAGATACGCAGTATTTT,CASSYSGGKTRDTQYF
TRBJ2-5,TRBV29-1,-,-,TGCAGCTCGACTTATGGAGTCGGAAAAGAGACCCAGTACTTC,CSSTYGVGKETQYF
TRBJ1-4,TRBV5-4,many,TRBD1,TGTGCCAGCAGCAGAGCGACAGGGAGTAATGAAAAACTGTTTTTT,CASSRATGSNEKLFF
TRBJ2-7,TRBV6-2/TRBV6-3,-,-,TGTGCCAGCAGTTACCGGGACGGTGCCTACGAGCAGTACTTC,CASSYRDGAYEQYF
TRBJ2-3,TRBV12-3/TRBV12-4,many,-,TGTGCCAGCAGTTCCACCTTTAGTAGAGATACGCAGTATTTT,CASSSTFSRDTQYF
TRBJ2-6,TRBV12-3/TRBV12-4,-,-,TGTGCCAGCAGTTCACTCCCTCCAGGGTTTGGGGCCAACGTCCTGACTTTC,CASSSLPPGFGANVLTF
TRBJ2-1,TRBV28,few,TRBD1,TGTGCCAGCAGTTTAGGACAGGGTATGAATGAGCAGTTCTTC,CASSLGQGMNEQFF
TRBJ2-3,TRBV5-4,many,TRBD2,TGTGCCAGCAGCTTGAGGCTGACGGGGGGGAGCACAGATACGCAGTATTTT,CASSLRLTGGSTDTQYF
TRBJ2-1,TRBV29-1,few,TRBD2,TGCAGCCAAGTAGCGGGAGTTGAGCAGTTCTTC,CSQVAGVEQFF
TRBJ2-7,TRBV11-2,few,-,TGTGCCAGCAGCCCCAGGGCCGCTGCCTACGAGCAGTACTTC,CASSPRAAAYEQYF
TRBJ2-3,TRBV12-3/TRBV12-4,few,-,TGTGCCAGCAGGTTCGGCAGGGATACGCAGTATTTT,CASRFGRDTQYF
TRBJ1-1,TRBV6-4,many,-,TGTGCCAGCAGACCCGAAGGTGGGTGGAGCACTGAAGCTTTCTTT,CASRPEGGWSTEAFF
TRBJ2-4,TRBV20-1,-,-,TGCAGTGCTAGACGCCCGGGGTTAGCCAAAAACATTCAGTACTTC,CSARRPGLAKNIQYF
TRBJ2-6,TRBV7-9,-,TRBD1,TGTGCCAGCAGCTTGACAGGGGCCGGGGCCAACGTCCTGACTTTC,CASSLTGAGANVLTF
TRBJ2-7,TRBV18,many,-,TGTGCCAGCTCACCACCCGCAACCGGAGCGTACGAGCAGTACTTC,CASSPPATGAYEQYF
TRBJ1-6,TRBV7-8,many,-,TGTGCCAGCAGCTTAGCGCACCAGACCTATAATTCACCCCTCCACTTT,CASSLAHQTYNSPLHF
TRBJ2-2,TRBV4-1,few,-,TGCGCCAGCAGCCAGGTGGACATGGGCTTTAACACCGGGGAGCTGTTTTTT,CASSQVDMGFNTGELFF
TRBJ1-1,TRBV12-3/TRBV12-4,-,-,TGTGCCAGCAGTTTTGGGGAGACTGAAGCTTTCTTT,CASSFGETEAFF
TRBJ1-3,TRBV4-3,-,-,TGCGCCAGCAGCCAAGGTATCGGAAACACCATATATTTT,CASSQGIGNTIYF
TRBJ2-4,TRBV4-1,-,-,TGCGCCAGCAGCCAGGCTAGGGAGCTAGCCAAAAACATTCAGTACTTC,CASSQARELAKNIQYF
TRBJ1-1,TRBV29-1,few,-,TGCAGCTTCTCACAACCCGGGGGGCGGAACACTGAAGCTTTCTTT,CSFSQPGGRNTEAFF
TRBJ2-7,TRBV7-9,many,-,TGTGCCAGCAGCTTAGGGGACTACGAGCAGTACTTC,CASSLGDYEQYF
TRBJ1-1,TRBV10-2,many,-,TGCGCCAGCAGTGAAACAGGGAACACTGAAGCTTTCTTT,CASSETGNTEAFF
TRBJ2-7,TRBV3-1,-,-,TGTGCCAGCAGCCAGATAGCGGCGTCCTCCTACGAGCAGTACTTC,CASSQIAASSYEQYF
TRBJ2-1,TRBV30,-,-,TGTGCCTGGAGTCTCAGCGGGCCTGAGCAGTTCTTC,CAWSLSGPEQFF
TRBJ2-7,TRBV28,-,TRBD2,TGTGCCAGCAGCCCGCACCTAGCGGGAGGGATCTCCTACGAGCAGTACTTC,CASSPHLAGGISYEQYF
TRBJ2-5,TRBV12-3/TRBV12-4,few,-,TGTGCCAGCAAAAAAGAAGAGACCCAGTACTTC,CASKKEETQYF
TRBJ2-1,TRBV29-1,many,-,TGCAGCGTGATTAAGGGGGGACTCCCAGGTGAGCAGTTCTTC,CSVIKGGLPGEQFF
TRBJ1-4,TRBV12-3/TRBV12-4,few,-,TGTGCCAGCAGTTTGAGCTCACAGGGCTTTAATGAAAAACTGTTTTTT,CASSLSSQGFNEKLFF
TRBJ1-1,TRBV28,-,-,TGTGCCAGCCGGCGACAGGAATTAGCTTTCTTT,CASRRQELAFF
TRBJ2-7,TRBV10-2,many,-,TGCGCCAGCAGTGATGGGGGCACTACCTACTACGAGCAGTACTTC,CASSDGGTTYYEQYF
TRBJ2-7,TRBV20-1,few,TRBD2,TGCAGTGCTAGTTCACCCTTACTAGCGGGAGCCAACGAGCAGTACTTC,CSASSPLLAGANEQYF
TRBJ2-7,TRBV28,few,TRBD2,TGTGCCAGCAGTTTTTTGCGGGAGCCCTACGAGCAGTACTTC,CASSFLREPYEQYF
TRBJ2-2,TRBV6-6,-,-,TGTGCCAGCAGTCTCCCCGGAGTTGACACCGGGGAGCTGTTTTTT,CASSLPGVDTGELFF
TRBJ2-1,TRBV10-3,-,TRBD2,TGTGCCGTCAGCGGGACTCACAATGAGCAGTTCTTC,CAVSGTHNEQFF
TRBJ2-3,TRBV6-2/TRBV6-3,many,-,TGTGCCAGCAGGCAGACAGACAGGCCCACAGATACGCAGTATTTT,CASRQTDRPTDTQYF
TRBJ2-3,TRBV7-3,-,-,TGTGCCAGCAGCTTAAGTCCCACCACAGATACGCAGTATTTT,CASSLSPTTDTQYF
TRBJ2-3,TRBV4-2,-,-,TGTGCCAGCAGCCAAGACCCAGCATCAAGCACAGATACGCAGTATTTT,CASSQDPASSTDTQYF
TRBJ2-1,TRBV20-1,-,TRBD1,TGCAGTGCGTGGGACAGGCACAATGAGCAGTTCTTC,CSAWDRHNEQFF
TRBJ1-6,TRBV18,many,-,TGTGCCAGCTCACCGGGGGGCGGGGATTCACCCCTCCACTTT,CASSPGGGDSPLHF
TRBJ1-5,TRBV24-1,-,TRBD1,TGTGCCACCAGTGGGGACAGGACCAAGAATCAGCCCCAGCATTTT,CATSGDRTKNQPQHF
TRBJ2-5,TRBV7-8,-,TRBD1,TGTGCTAGCAGCTCCACAGGGGGCTTCGAGACCCAGTACTTC,CASSSTGGFETQYF
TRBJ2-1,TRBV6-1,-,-,TGTGCCAGCAGCACCGGGACCAGCTCCTACAATGAGCAGTTCTTC,CASSTGTSSYNEQFF